This T cell receptor beta chain was sequenced for a study of T cell changes during pregnancy in multiple sclerosis. Per the germline V gene, CDR1 is MGHRA and CDR2 is YSYEKL. This CDR3 is 15 amino acids long. V lost 0 bases and J lost 4; bases outside the gene matches: 4. Clones were read by immunoSEQ multiplex PCR, and TCRdb kept only the in-frame ones, dropping some. Altogether under 50,000 clones are present, 90% to 95% being singletons, with the ten largest covering about 8%. The receptor was derived from a female donor with multiple sclerosis, enrolled in a pregnancy study. The sample in question was CD8+ T cells from peripheral blood mononuclear cells, obtained in the third trimester of pregnancy. The chain uses TRBV4-1 and TRBJ1-2, with 8 bases lining up with TRBD1. The CDR3 DNA sequence: TGCGCCAGCAGCCAAGATCCTACAGGGGGCTATGGCTACACCTTC. Encoded protein: CASSQDPTGGYGYTF.